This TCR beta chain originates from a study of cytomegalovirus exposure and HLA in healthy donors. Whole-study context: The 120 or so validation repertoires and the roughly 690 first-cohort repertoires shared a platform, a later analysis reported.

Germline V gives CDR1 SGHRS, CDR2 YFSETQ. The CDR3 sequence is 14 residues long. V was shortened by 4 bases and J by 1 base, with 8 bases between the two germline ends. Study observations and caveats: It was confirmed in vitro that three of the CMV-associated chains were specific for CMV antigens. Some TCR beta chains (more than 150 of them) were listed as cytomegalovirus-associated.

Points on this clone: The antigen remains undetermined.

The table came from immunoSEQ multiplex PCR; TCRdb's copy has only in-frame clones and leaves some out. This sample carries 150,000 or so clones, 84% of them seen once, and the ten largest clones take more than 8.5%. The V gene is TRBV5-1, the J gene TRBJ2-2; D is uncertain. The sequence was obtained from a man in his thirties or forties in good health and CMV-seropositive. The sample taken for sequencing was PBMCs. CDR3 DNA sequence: TGCGCCAGCAGCCTCAATAGGAACACCGGGGAGCTGTTTTTT. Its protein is CASSLNRNTGELFF.